These T cell receptor beta chains were read from a single sample in a study of blood T cell repertoires in COVID-19. Using immunoSEQ multiplex PCR, the repertoire was profiled, and TCRdb retains in-frame clones only, with some absent. The sample holds about 140,000 clones, around nine tenths seen once. Source material: peripheral blood. The source of these receptors is a human donor in a cohort sampled during active COVID-19. The conserved cysteine and the conserved F or W are not part of the CDR3 here.

V gene: TRBV19
J gene: TRBJ1-1
CDR3 protein: ASNPGTENTEAF

V gene: TRBV7-9
J gene: TRBJ1-5
CDR3 protein: ASATGNQPQH

V gene: TRBV10-3
J gene: TRBJ2-7
CDR3 protein: AISGGTASYEQY

V gene: TRBV7-8
J gene: TRBJ2-7
CDR3 protein: ASSFSGTSGFYEQY

V gene: TRBV13
J gene: TRBJ2-7
CDR3 protein: ASSSLGGPRAPYEQY

V gene: TRBV7-9
J gene: TRBJ1-4
CDR3 protein: ASNSYRSTNEKLF

V gene: TRBV6-1
J gene: TRBJ1-2
CDR3 protein: ASSEASGGPYGYT

V gene: TRBV15
J gene: TRBJ1-5
CDR3 protein: ATSRGPAGVYSNQPQH

V gene: TRBV10-3
J gene: TRBJ2-5
CDR3 protein: ASSSGGEQETQY

V gene: TRBV25-1
J gene: TRBJ1-5
CDR3 protein: ASSDSGTGNQPQH

V gene: TRBV11-2
J gene: TRBJ2-2
CDR3 protein: ASSLLQGLAGGTGELF

V gene: TRBV3-1/TRBV3-2
J gene: TRBJ2-5
CDR3 protein: ASRPGTSGGALETQY

V gene: TRBV24-1
J gene: TRBJ2-2
CDR3 protein: ATSDSGLAGVIDTGELF

V gene: TRBV28
J gene: TRBJ1-1
CDR3 protein: AGEDRGRKAF

V gene: TRBV28
J gene: TRBJ1-1
CDR3 protein: ASSSQAPNTEAF

V gene: TRBV19
J gene: TRBJ2-1
CDR3 protein: ASRAGAYNEQF